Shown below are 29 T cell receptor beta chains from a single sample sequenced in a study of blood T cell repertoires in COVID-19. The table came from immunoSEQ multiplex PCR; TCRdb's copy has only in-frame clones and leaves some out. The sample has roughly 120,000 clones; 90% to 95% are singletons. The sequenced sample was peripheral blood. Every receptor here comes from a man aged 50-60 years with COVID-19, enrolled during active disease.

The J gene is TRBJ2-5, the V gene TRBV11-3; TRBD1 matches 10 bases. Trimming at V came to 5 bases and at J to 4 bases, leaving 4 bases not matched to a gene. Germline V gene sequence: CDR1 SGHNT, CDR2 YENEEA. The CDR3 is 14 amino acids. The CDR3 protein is CASSPTGGGETQYF. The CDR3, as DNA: TGTGCCAGCAGCCCGACAGGGGGCGGAGAGACCCAGTACTTC.

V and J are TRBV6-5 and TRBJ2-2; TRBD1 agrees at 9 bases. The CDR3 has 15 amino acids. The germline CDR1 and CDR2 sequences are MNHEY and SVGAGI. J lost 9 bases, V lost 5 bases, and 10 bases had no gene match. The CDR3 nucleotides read TGTGCCAGCAGTCCGGGACAGGGATCTCGGCGGGAGCTGTTTTTT. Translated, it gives CASSPGQGSRRELFF.

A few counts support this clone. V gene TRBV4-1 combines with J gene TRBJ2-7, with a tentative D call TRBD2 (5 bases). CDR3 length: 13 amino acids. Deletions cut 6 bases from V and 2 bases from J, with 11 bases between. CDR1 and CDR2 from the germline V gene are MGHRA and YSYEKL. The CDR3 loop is CASSSSVAYEQYF. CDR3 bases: TGCGCCAGCAGTAGTAGCGTAGCCTACGAGCAGTACTTC.

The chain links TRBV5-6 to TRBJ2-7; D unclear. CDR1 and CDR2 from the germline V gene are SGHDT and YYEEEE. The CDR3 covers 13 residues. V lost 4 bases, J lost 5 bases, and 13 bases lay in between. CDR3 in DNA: TGTGCCAGCAGCGTCTCGTCGGGTCACGAGCAGTACTTC. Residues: CASSVSSGHEQYF.

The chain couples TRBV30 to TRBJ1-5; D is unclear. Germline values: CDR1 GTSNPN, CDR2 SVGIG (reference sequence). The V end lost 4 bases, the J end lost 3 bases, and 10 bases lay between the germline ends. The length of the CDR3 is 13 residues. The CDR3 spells CAWNEGFNQPQHF. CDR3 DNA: TGTGCCTGGAACGAGGGATTCAATCAGCCCCAGCATTTT. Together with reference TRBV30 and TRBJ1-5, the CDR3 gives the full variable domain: SQTIHQWPATLVQPVGSPLSLECTVEGTSNPNLYWYRQAAGRGLQLLFYSVGIGQISSEVPQNLSASRPQDRQFILSSKKLLLSDSGFYLCAWNEGFNQPQHFGDGTRLSIL.

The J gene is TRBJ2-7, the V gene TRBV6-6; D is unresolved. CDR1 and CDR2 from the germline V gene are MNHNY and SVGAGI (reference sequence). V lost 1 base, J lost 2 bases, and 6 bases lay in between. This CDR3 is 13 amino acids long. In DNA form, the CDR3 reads TGTGCCAGCAGTTACTTCCGGGCCTACGAGCAGTACTTC. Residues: CASSYFRAYEQYF.

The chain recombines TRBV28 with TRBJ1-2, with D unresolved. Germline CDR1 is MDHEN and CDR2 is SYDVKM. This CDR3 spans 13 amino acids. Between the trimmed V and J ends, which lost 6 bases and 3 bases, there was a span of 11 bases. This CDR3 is CASRDAGYYGYTF. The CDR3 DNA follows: TGTGCCAGCAGGGATGCAGGCTACTATGGCTACACCTTC.

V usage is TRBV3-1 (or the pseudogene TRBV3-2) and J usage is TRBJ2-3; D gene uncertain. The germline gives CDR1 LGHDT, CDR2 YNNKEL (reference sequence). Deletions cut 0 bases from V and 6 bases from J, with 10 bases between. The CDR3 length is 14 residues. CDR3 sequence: CASSQDVSSDTQYF. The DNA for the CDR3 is TGTGCCAGCAGCCAAGATGTGAGTTCGGATACGCAGTATTTT.

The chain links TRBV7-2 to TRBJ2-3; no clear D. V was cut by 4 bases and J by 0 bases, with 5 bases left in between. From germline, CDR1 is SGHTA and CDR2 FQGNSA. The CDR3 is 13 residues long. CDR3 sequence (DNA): TGTGCCAGCAGCTCCTACAGCACAGATACGCAGTATTTT. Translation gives CASSSYSTDTQYF.

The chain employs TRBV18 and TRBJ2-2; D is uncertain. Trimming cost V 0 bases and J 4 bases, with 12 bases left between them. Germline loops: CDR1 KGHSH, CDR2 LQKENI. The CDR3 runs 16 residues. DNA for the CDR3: TGTGCCAGCTCACCACCGAGAAGCGCTGGCACCGGGGAGCTGTTTTTT. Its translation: CASSPPRSAGTGELFF.

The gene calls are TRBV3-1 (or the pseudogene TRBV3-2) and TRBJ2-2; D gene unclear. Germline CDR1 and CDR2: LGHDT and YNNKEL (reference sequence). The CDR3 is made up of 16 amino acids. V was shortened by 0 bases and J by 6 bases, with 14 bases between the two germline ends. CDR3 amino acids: CASSQDVRLRAGELFF. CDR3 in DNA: TGTGCCAGCAGCCAAGATGTGCGGTTAAGAGCCGGGGAGCTGTTTTTT.

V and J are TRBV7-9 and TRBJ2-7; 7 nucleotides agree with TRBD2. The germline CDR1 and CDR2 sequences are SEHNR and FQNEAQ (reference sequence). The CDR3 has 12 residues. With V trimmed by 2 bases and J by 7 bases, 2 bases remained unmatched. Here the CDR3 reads CASSLSAGEQYV. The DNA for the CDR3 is TGTGCCAGCAGCTTATCAGCGGGGGAGCAGTACGTC.

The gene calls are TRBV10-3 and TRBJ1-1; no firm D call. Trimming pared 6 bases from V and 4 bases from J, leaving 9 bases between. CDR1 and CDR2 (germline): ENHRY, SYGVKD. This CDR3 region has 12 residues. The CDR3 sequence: CAIRTEGTEAFF. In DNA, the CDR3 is TGTGCCATCAGGACCGAGGGCACTGAAGCTTTCTTT.

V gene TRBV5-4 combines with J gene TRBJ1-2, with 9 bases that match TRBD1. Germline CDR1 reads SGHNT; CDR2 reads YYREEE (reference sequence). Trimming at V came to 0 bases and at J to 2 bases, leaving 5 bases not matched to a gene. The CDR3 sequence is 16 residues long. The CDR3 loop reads CASSLDRGQINYGYTF. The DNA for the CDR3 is TGTGCCAGCAGCTTGGACAGGGGGCAGATCAACTATGGCTACACCTTC. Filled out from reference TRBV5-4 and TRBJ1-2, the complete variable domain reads ETGVTQSPTHLIKTRGQQVTLRCSSQSGHNTVSWYQQALGQGPQFIFQYYREEENGRGNFPPRFSGLQFPNYSSELNVNALELDDSALYLCASSLDRGQINYGYTFGSGTRLTVV.

The CDR3 coding sequence is TGTGCCAGCAGGAACAGTAACACTGAAGCTTTCTTT. Amino acids: CASRNSNTEAFF. The gene calls are TRBV6-5 and TRBJ1-1; D gene unclear. The germline V gene has CDR1 MNHEY and CDR2 SVGAGI. V was cut by 6 bases and J by 2 bases, with 7 bases left in between. This CDR3 comprises 12 residues.

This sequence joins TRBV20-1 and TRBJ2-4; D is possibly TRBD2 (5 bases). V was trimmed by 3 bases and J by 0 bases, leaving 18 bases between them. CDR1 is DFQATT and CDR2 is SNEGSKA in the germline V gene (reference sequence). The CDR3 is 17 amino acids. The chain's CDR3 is CSASLLAAGPAKNIQYF. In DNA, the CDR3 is TGCAGTGCTAGTCTCCTGGCGGCGGGTCCAGCCAAAAACATTCAGTACTTC.

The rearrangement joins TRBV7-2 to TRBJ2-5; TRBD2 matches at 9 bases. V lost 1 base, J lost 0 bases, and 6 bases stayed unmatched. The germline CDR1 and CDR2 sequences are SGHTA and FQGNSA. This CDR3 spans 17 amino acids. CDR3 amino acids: CASSLGVLAGDQETQYF. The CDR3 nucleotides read TGTGCCAGCAGCTTAGGGGTACTAGCGGGTGACCAAGAGACCCAGTACTTC.

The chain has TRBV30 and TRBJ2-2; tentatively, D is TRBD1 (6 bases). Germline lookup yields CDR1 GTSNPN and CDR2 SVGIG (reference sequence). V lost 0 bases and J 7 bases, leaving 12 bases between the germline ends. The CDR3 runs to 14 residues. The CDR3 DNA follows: TGTGCCTGGAGTGTATTAAGGACAGTCGGGGAGCTGTTTTTT. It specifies CAWSVLRTVGELFF.

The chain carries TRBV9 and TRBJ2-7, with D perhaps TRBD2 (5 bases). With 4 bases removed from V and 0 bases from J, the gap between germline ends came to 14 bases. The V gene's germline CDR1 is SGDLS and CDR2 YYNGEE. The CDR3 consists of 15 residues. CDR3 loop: CASSPRHTSSYEQYF. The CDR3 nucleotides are TGTGCCAGCAGCCCCAGACATACTAGCTCCTACGAGCAGTACTTC.

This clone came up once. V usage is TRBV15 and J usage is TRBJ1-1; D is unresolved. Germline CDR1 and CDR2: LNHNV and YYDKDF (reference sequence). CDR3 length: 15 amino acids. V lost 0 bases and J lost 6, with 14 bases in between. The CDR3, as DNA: TGTGCCACCAGCAGAGATTGGAGAGGGATAGCTGAAGCTTTCTTT. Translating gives CATSRDWRGIAEAFF.

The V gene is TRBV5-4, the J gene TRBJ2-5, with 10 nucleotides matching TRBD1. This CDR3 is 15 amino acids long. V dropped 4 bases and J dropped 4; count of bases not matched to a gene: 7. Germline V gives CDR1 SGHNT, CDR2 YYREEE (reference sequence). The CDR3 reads CASSPGTGVRETQYF. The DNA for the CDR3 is TGTGCCAGCAGCCCCGGGACAGGGGTACGAGAGACCCAGTACTTC.

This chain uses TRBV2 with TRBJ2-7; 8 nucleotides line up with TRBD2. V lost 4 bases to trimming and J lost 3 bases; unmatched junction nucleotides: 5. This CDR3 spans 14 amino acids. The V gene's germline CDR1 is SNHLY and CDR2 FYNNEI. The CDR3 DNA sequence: TGTGCCAGCAGTGGCGGGAGGTCGGGCTACGAGCAGTACTTC. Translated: CASSGGRSGYEQYF.

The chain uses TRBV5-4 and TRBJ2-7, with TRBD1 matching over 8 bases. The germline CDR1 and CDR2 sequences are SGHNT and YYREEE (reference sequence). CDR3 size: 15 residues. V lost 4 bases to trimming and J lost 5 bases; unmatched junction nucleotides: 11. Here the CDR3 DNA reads TGTGCCAGCAGCCCGGAGAGAGGACAGGGCAACGAGCAGTACTTC. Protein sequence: CASSPERGQGNEQYF.

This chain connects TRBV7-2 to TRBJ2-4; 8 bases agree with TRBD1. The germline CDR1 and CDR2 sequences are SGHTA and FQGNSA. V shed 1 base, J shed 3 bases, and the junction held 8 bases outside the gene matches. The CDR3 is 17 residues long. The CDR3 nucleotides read TGTGCCAGCAGCTTAGGGCCTGACAGGGGCGGCAAAAACATTCAGTACTTC. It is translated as CASSLGPDRGGKNIQYF.

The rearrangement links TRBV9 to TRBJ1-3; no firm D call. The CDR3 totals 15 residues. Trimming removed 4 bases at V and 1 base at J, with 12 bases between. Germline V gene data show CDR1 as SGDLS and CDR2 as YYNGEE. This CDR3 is CASSPQTFSGNTIYF. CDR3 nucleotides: TGTGCCAGCAGCCCCCAGACATTTTCTGGAAACACCATATATTTT.

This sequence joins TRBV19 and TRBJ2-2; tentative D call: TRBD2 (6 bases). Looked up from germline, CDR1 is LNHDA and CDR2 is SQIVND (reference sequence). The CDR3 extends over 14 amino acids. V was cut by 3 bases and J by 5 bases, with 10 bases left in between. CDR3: CASSMVRGTGELFF. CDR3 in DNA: TGTGCCAGTAGTATGGTTCGGGGGACCGGGGAGCTGTTTTTT.

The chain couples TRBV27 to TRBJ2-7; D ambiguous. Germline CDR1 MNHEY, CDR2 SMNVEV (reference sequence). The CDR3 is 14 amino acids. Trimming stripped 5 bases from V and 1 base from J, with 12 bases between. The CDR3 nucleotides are TGTGCCAGCAGTCTGAGCGCGCGGTCCTACGAGCAGTACTTC. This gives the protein CASSLSARSYEQYF.

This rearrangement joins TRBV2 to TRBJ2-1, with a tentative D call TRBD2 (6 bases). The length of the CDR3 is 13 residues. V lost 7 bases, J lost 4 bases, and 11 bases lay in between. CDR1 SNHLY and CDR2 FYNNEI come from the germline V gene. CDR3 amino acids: CASMGRSYNEQFF. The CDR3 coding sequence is TGTGCCAGCATGGGGAGGTCTTACAATGAGCAGTTCTTC.

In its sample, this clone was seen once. The CDR3 DNA follows: TGTGCCAGCAGCTCTAGTGGTCCCCGCACGAATACGCAGTATTTT. As protein: CASSSSGPRTNTQYF. The gene calls are TRBV11-2 and TRBJ2-3; D gene ambiguous. The V end was cut by 4 bases, the J end by 7 bases, with 18 bases between. CDR1 and CDR2 from the germline V gene are SGHAT and FQNNGV. This CDR3 is 15 amino acids long.